A selection of T cell receptor beta chains follows, all from one sample in a study of blood T cells in healthy people across ages. TCRdb reanalysed the 5' RACE reads using MiXCR and keeps one entry per CDR3 protein. Among 780,000 or so distinct CDR3 sequences listed, around three fifths were seen once. Source material: blood. The origin of the receptors is a man aged 40-55 years in good health. CDR3s include the opening cysteine and the closing phenylalanine or tryptophan. The D gene is left open where the match is weak. Clone size is not always given. Where it is, it says once, few, many or a class for expanded clones.

TRBD2	few	TRBV11-2	TRBJ2-1	TGTGCCAGCAGCTTAGATACAAGGACTAGCGGGAAATACAATGAGCAGTTCTTC	CASSLDTRTSGKYNEQFF
NA	few	TRBV7-6	TRBJ2-6	TGTGCCAGCAGCCTCCTAATGGCCAACGTCCTGACTTTC	CASSLLMANVLTF
TRBD1	NA	TRBV20-1	TRBJ1-2	TGCAGTGCTGAGCAAAACAGGGGGCAGGGCTACACCTTC	CSAEQNRGQGYTF
TRBD1	NA	TRBV4-3	TRBJ2-5	TGCGCCAGCAGCCAGGGGGACAGGGCTACTGCGGGAGAGGGGACCCAGTACTTC	CASSQGDRATAGEGTQYF
TRBD1	NA	TRBV12-3/TRBV12-4	TRBJ2-7	TGTGCCAGCAGCCGGGACAGGAGATCCGAGCAGTACTTC	CASSRDRRSEQYF
TRBD2	few	TRBV12-3/TRBV12-4	TRBJ2-3	TGTGCCAGCAGTTCCGCGAGCGGGGGCATGAACACAGATACGCAGTATTTT	CASSSASGGMNTDTQYF
NA	few	TRBV15	TRBJ2-5	TGTGCCACCAGCAGAGGTCCGGGAGAGACCCAGTACTTC	CATSRGPGETQYF
NA	NA	TRBV7-2	TRBJ2-1	TGTGCCAGCAGCCCAACCCCGGGACGGCTGAATGAGCAGTTCTTC	CASSPTPGRLNEQFF
NA	NA	TRBV28	TRBJ2-2	TGTGCCAGCGTCCTTTTGGCGGGACGGAACACCGGGGAGCTGTTTTTT	CASVLLAGRNTGELFF
NA	NA	TRBV27	TRBJ2-7	TGTGCCAGCAGTTTATCGCAGAGCAGCTCCTACGAGCAGTACTTC	CASSLSQSSSYEQYF
TRBD1	NA	TRBV7-2	TRBJ2-7	TGTGCCAGCAGCCTCAGACAGGGCAGTATCTACGAGCAGTACTTC	CASSLRQGSIYEQYF
NA	NA	TRBV29-1	TRBJ2-7	TGCAGCGTTGAATCGGGCGAGCAGTACTTC	CSVESGEQYF
TRBD2	NA	TRBV7-9	TRBJ2-7	TGTGCCAGCAGCCCCCGACTAGCGGCAATTTCCGACGAGCAGTACTTC	CASSPRLAAISDEQYF
NA	few	TRBV11-2	TRBJ1-1	TGTGCCAGCAGCTTACACTCCGGGACGGCGAACACTGAAGCTTTCTTT	CASSLHSGTANTEAFF
NA	once	TRBV28	TRBJ2-7	TGTGCCAGCAGTTTTAGTACTGGGACAACTCACTCAGGCACCTACGAGCAGTACTTC	CASSFSTGTTHSGTYEQYF
NA	NA	TRBV28	TRBJ2-7	TGTGCCCACAGGACAAGCAGGGGTCCCTACGAGCAGTACTTC	CAHRTSRGPYEQYF
TRBD2	few	TRBV7-2	TRBJ2-1	TGTGCCAGCAGCTTAAATTCAGCGGGAGCTGATGAGCAGTTCTTC	CASSLNSAGADEQFF
NA	NA	TRBV6-1	TRBJ2-5	TGTGCCAGCCGGCCCAACGTGCTGTCGGGGACCCAGTACTTC	CASRPNVLSGTQYF
NA	NA	TRBV11-1	TRBJ1-2	TGTGCCAGCAGGCAGACAGCGGGCTATGGCTACACCTTC	CASRQTAGYGYTF
NA	NA	TRBV20-1	TRBJ2-7	TGCAGTGCAAATAACAAGGGGACCCCCAACTACGAGCAGTACTTC	CSANNKGTPNYEQYF
NA	NA	TRBV7-7	TRBJ2-5	TGTGCCAGCAGCGGATTTGGGGAGACCCAGTACTTC	CASSGFGETQYF
NA	few	TRBV4-3	TRBJ2-4	TGCGCCAGCAGCCAAGATTGGGGTACCGTAGCCAAAAACATTCAGTACTTC	CASSQDWGTVAKNIQYF
NA	NA	TRBV14	TRBJ2-5	TGTGCCAGCAGCCAAGGAGGGGGATTGGGCCAAGAGACCCAGTACTTC	CASSQGGGLGQETQYF
NA	NA	TRBV20-1	TRBJ1-1	TGCAGTGCTAGAGACCTACAGTGGGTAGGTGAAGCTTTCTTT	CSARDLQWVGEAFF
TRBD2	NA	TRBV20-1	TRBJ2-5	TGCAGTGCCGCTCGACTAGCGGGACTACAAGAGACCCAGTACTTC	CSAARLAGLQETQYF
TRBD2	NA	TRBV10-2	TRBJ2-4	TGCGCCAGCAGCCGGCGGGAGGGCCTGGGAAACATTCAGTACTTC	CASSRREGLGNIQYF
NA	NA	TRBV11-1	TRBJ2-3	TGTGCCAGCAGCTTTTCGGCACTAGCCGGGGGGCCTAGCACAGATACGCAGTATTTT	CASSFSALAGGPSTDTQYF
NA	NA	TRBV24-1	TRBJ2-2	TGTGCCACCAGTGGTTGGACCCCCCGGGGGGAGCTGTTTTTT	CATSGWTPRGELFF